This T cell receptor (beta chain) originates from a study of blood T cell repertoires in COVID-19. Study-wide background: Sources were T cells, B-cell-depleted T cells, or PBMCs; the material itself was cDNA or gDNA.

Germline V gives CDR1 SGHNT, CDR2 YENEEA. V dropped 1 base and J dropped 10; count of bases not matched to a gene: 11. The CDR3 has 17 amino acids. How the authors handled the data: Cell counts per sample came from amplifying reference gene primers. Data came from immunoSEQ multiplex PCR; TCRdb stores just in-frame clones and leaves some out. For V, J and clone size, that table is used; D and trimming come from the DNA. The data show more than 200,000 clones, 81% seen once. Sequenced input: peripheral blood. The source is a woman aged 80 or older with acute or convalescent COVID-19. The chain has TRBV11-3 and TRBJ2-1; 12 nucleotides match TRBD2. CDR3 sequence reads: CASSLGLASGGAREQFF. The CDR3 bases are TGTGCCAGCAGCTTAGGTCTCGCTAGCGGGGGGGCTAGGGAGCAGTTCTTC.